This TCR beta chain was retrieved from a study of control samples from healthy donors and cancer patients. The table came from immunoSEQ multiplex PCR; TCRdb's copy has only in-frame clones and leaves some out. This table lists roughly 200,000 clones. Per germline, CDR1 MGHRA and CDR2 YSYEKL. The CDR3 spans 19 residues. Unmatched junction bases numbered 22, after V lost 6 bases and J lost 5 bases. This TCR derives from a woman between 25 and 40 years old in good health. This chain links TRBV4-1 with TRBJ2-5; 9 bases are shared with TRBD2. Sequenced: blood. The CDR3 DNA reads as TGCGCCAGCAGATCCGCTGGGGAGGGGAGAGCGGGGGGCCCGGAGACCCAGTACTTC. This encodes CASRSAGEGRAGGPETQYF.